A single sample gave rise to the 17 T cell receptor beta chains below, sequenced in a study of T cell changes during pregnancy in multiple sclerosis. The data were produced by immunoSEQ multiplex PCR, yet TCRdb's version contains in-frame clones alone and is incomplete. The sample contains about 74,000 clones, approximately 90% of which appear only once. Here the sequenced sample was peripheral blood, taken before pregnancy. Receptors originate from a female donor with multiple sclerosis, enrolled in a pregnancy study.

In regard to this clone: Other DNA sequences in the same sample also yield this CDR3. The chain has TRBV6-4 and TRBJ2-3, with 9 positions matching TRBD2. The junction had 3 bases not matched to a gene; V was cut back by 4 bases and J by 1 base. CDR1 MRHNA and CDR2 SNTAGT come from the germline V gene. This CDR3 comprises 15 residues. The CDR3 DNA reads TGTGCCAGCAGTGTCTTAGCGGGAGGCACAGATACGCAGTATTTT. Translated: CASSVLAGGTDTQYF.

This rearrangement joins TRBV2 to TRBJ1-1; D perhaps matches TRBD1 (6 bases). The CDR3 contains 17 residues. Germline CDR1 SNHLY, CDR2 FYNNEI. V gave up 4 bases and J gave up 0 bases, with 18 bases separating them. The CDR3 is CASSVLGAGPMNTEAFF. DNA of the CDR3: TGTGCCAGCAGTGTTTTGGGGGCAGGACCCATGAACACTGAAGCTTTCTTT.

The CDR3 loop reads CASSPGTGGEETQYF. Here the CDR3 DNA reads TGTGCCAGCTCCCCGGGGACAGGGGGCGAAGAGACCCAGTACTTC. The J gene is TRBJ2-5, the V gene TRBV18, with 12 nucleotides matching TRBD1. The V gene end was trimmed by 6 bases and the J gene end by 3 bases; junction bases not matched to a gene: 5. The CDR3 extends over 15 amino acids. CDR1 is KGHSH and CDR2 is LQKENI in the germline V gene.

CDR3 DNA: TGTGCCAGCAGCTTTTTAAGGACAGGGCCCTACGAGCAGTACTTC. Its translation is CASSFLRTGPYEQYF. This chain joins TRBV6-1 and TRBJ2-7; 8 nucleotides agree with TRBD1. V dropped 6 bases and J dropped 2; count of bases not matched to a gene: 9. Germline assignment: CDR1 MNHNS and CDR2 SASEGT. This CDR3 is built from 15 residues.

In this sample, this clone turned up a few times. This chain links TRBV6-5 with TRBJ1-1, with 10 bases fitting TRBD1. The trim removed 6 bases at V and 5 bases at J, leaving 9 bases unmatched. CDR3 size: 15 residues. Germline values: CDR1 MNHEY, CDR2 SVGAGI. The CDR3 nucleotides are TGTGCCAGCAGGCCCACCGGGACAGGGGAAACTGAAGCTTTCTTT. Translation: CASRPTGTGETEAFF.

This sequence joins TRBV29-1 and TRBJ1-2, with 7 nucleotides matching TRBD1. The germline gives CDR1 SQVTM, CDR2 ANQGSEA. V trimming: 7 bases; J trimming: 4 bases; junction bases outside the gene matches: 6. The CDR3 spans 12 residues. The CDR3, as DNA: TGCAGCGCTGGGGACAGCTCCTATGGCTACACCTTC. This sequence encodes CSAGDSSYGYTF.

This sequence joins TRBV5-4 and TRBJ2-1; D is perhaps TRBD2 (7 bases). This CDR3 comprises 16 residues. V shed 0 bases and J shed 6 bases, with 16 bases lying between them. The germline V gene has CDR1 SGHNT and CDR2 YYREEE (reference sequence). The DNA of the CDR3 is TGTGCCAGCAGCTTGGGAGGGGGGGCCAGGTCCAATGAGCAGTTCTTC. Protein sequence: CASSLGGGARSNEQFF.

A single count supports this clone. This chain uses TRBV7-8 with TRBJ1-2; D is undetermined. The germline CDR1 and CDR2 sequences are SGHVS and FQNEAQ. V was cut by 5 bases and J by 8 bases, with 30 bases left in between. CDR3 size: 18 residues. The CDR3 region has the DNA TGTGCCAGCAGCCCCCCGGCGCCCCCTACGACCCGACTTGGAGGCTACACCTTC. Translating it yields CASSPPAPPTTRLGGYTF.

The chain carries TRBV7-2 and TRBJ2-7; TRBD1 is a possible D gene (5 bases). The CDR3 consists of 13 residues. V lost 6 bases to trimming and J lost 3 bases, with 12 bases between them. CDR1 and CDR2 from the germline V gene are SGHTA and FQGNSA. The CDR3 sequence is CASSSQGLYEQYF. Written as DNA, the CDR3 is TGTGCCAGCAGTTCGCAGGGTCTCTACGAGCAGTACTTC.

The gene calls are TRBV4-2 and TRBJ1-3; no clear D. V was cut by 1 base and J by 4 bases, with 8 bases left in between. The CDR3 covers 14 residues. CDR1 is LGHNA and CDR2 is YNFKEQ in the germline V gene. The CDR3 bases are TGTGCCAGCAGCCAAGGGGCGCAAGGAAACACCATATATTTT. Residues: CASSQGAQGNTIYF.

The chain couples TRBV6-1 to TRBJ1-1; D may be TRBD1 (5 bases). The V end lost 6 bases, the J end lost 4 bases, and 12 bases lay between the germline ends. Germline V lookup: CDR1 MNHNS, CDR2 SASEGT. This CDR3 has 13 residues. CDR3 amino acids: CASRGEGPTEAFF. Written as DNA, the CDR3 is TGTGCCAGCAGGGGGGAGGGCCCCACTGAAGCTTTCTTT.

Written as DNA, the CDR3 is TGTGCCAGTAGCTTACAGGGTCTGCAGCCCCAGCATTTT. It specifies CASSLQGLQPQHF. The chain has TRBV19 and TRBJ1-5; D is perhaps TRBD1 (6 bases). In germline, CDR1 is LNHDA, CDR2 SQIVND (reference sequence). The CDR3 length is 13 residues. The V end lost 6 bases, the J end lost 7 bases, and 13 bases lay between the germline ends.

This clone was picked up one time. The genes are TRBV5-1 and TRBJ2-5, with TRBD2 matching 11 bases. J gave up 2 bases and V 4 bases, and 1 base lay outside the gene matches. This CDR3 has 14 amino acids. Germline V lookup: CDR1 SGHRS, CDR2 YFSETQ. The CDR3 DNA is TGCGCCAGCAGCCCTAGCGGGAGGCAAGAGACCCAGTACTTC. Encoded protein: CASSPSGRQETQYF.

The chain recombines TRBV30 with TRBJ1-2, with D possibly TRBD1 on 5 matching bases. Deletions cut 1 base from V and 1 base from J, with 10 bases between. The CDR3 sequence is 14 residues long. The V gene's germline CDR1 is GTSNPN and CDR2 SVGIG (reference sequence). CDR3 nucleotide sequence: TGTGCCTGGAGTGCAGGGTTAGGTAACTATGGCTACACCTTC. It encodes CAWSAGLGNYGYTF.

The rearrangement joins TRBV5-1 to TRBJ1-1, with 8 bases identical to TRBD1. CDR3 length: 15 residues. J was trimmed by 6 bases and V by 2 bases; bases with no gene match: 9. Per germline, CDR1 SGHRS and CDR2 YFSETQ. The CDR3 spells CASSLIPTGEAEAFF. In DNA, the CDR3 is TGCGCCAGCAGCTTAATCCCGACAGGGGAGGCTGAAGCTTTCTTT.

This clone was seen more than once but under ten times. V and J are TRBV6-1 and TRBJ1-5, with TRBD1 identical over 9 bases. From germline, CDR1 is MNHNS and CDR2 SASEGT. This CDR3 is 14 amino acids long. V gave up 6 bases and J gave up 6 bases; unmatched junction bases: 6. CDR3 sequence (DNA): TGTGCCAGCAGAGACGGACAGGGGTTTCAGCCCCAGCATTTT. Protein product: CASRDGQGFQPQHF.

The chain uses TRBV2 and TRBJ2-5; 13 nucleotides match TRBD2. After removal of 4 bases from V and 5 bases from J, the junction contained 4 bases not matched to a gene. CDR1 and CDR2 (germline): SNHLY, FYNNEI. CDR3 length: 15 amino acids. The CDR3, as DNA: TGTGCCAGCAGTGTTGGACTAGCGGGGGTGGAGACCCAGTACTTC. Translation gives CASSVGLAGVETQYF.